The 9 T cell receptor beta chains below were found in one sample sequenced in a study of neurological immune-mediated disorders. TCRdb recomputed calls from the 5' RACE reads with MiXCR, one row per CDR3 protein. The sample contains around 79,000 distinct CDR3 sequences, 12% to 15% of which appear only once. The source material was PBMCs. The receptors derive from a woman aged 45 to 65 in good health.

The V call is TRBV10-3, the J call TRBJ2-1; weak D call: TRBD2 (6 bases). CDR3 length: 13 residues. Trimming shortened V by 1 base and J by 9 bases, and 10 bases separated the two germline ends. The germline CDR1 and CDR2 sequences are ENHRY and SYGVKD. This CDR3 is CAISEWREIEQFF. In nucleotides, the CDR3 is TGTGCCATCAGTGAGTGGAGGGAGATTGAGCAGTTCTTC.

This clonotype was counted at least ten times. The chain links TRBV20-1 to TRBJ1-5; a weak D match, TRBD1 (6 bases). This CDR3 spans 13 amino acids. Germline V gives CDR1 DFQATT, CDR2 SNEGSKA (reference sequence). The V end lost 3 bases, the J end lost 3 bases, and 9 bases lay between the germline ends. The CDR3 loop reads CSASRQDNQPQHF. The CDR3 region has the DNA TGCAGTGCTAGCCGACAGGACAATCAGCCCCAGCATTTT.

This clonotype showed up many times. This rearrangement joins TRBV5-5 to TRBJ2-2; 7 nucleotides line up with TRBD2. Trimming cost V 6 bases and J 0 bases; bases outside gene matches: 8. The CDR3 sequence is 16 residues long. Germline values: CDR1 SGHKS, CDR2 YYEKEE (reference sequence). In DNA, the CDR3 is TGTGCCAGCACCACGCCCGGGGGGTCGAACACCGGGGAGCTGTTTTTT. Protein: CASTTPGGSNTGELFF.

This clonotype was observed a few times. The gene calls are TRBV5-5 and TRBJ2-2; possibly TRBD2 for D (6 bases). The CDR3 runs to 15 residues. V lost 5 bases, J lost 6 bases, and 17 bases lay in between. In germline, CDR1 is SGHKS, CDR2 YYEKEE (reference sequence). The CDR3 reads CASRAEGSLAGELFF. The CDR3 DNA sequence: TGTGCCAGCAGGGCGGAGGGGTCCCTCGCCGGGGAGCTGTTTTTT.

In its sample, this clonotype was seen many times. The V and J genes are TRBV28 and TRBJ1-1, with TRBD1 identical over 10 bases. Germline trimming cut 8 bases from V and 7 bases from J; bases unmatched to any gene: 13. Looked up from germline, CDR1 is MDHEN and CDR2 is SYDVKM. CDR3 length: 15 amino acids. In nucleotides, the CDR3 is TGTGCCAGCGTTGGGGTGGGGACAGGGGCGTATGAAGCTTTCTTT. Translating gives CASVGVGTGAYEAFF.

This clonotype came up many times. This chain connects TRBV6-2 or TRBV6-3 to TRBJ1-5; D is possibly TRBD1 (5 bases). Trimming removed 5 bases at V and 3 bases at J, with 17 bases between. Germline CDR1 MNHEY, CDR2 SVGEGT. There are 16 residues in the CDR3. CDR3 coding DNA: TGTGCCAGCAGTCCCCCGTTAAGGGGCATCAATCAGCCCCAGCATTTT. This encodes CASSPPLRGINQPQHF.

This clonotype was seen many times. The chain uses TRBV11-2 and TRBJ2-2, with 8 bases identical to TRBD1. Unmatched junction bases numbered 10, after V lost 5 bases and J lost 5 bases. Germline lookup yields CDR1 SGHAT and CDR2 FQNNGV. The CDR3 covers 16 residues. CDR3 sequence (DNA): TGTGCCAGCAGCCCTGGACAGGGAGTCCGGACCGGGGAGCTGTTTTTT. It specifies CASSPGQGVRTGELFF.

This clonotype appeared many times. CDR3 in amino acids: CSVSYRGQYTEAFF. In DNA, the CDR3 is TGCAGCGTCTCCTACAGGGGGCAGTACACTGAAGCTTTCTTT. The gene calls are TRBV29-1 and TRBJ1-1; 9 bases agree with TRBD1. Germline V gene lookup returns CDR1 SQVTM and CDR2 ANQGSEA. There are 14 residues in the CDR3. V was clipped by 6 bases and J by 3 bases; unmatched bases: 8.

The chain is built from TRBV7-6 and TRBJ2-7; 14 bases line up with TRBD2. Germline lookup yields CDR1 SGHVS and CDR2 FNYEAQ. The trim removed 6 bases at V and 3 bases at J, leaving 7 bases unmatched. CDR3 length: 16 residues. The CDR3 region has the DNA TGTGCCAGCAGTTCCGGGACTAGCGGGGGTATCTACGAGCAGTACTTC. Protein product: CASSSGTSGGIYEQYF.